This TCR beta chain was sequenced during a study of shared clonotypes between healthy human individuals. Method: immunoSEQ multiplex PCR; TCRdb's copy keeps in-frame clones and lacks some. The sample contains 520,000 or so clones, approximately 79% of which appear only once. CDR3 size: 16 residues. V was trimmed by 4 bases and J by 0 bases, leaving 13 bases between them. Germline V CDR1 and CDR2: SGHDN, FVKESK. The chain uses TRBV14 and TRBJ1-3; D not resolved. The sequenced material came from PBMCs. The receptor comes from a woman aged 40 to 50 in good health. Some clones in this sample may be carry-over from other donors' samples. CDR3 in amino acids: CASSRDMAGSGNTIYF. CDR3 DNA sequence: TGTGCCAGCAGCCGCGACATGGCGGGCTCTGGAAACACCATATATTTT.